Listed here are 9 T cell receptor beta chains from one sample, sequenced in a study of T cell responses to AZD1222 COVID-19 vaccine. Produced via immunoSEQ multiplex PCR; TCRdb's table is partial and in-frame only. The table has about 150,000 clones, 70% to 90% seen once; the top ten hold under 9.5%. Sequenced material: peripheral blood, taken on day 0 of AZD1222 vaccination. These receptors were obtained from an adult in good health.

The rearrangement links TRBV9 to TRBJ2-2, with D unclear. The CDR3 sequence is 12 residues long. Trimming removed 0 bases at V and 5 bases at J, with 2 bases between. CDR1 is SGDLS and CDR2 is YYNGEE in the germline V gene. The CDR3 nucleotides are TGTGCCAGCAGCGTAGTTACCGGGGAGCTGTTTTTT. Translation gives CASSVVTGELFF. The entire variable domain, with the rest obtained from reference TRBV9 and TRBJ2-2, is as follows: DSGVTQTPKHLITATGQRVTLRCSPRSGDLSVYWYQQSLDQGLQFLIQYYNGEERAKGNILERFSAQQFPDLHSELNLSSLELGDSALYFCASSVVTGELFFGEGSRLTVL.

This chain joins TRBV27 and TRBJ2-2; D could derive from TRBD1 or TRBD2 (5 bases each). The CDR3 totals 15 residues. Germline values: CDR1 MNHEY, CDR2 SMNVEV (reference sequence). V shed 3 bases and J shed 5 bases, with 13 bases lying between them. This CDR3 is CASSFGSEGTGELFF. The CDR3 DNA sequence: TGTGCCAGCAGTTTCGGAAGTGAGGGGACCGGGGAGCTGTTTTTT.

The chain has TRBV3-1 (or the pseudogene TRBV3-2) and TRBJ2-2; D call uncertain. Germline V CDR1 and CDR2: LGHDT, YNNKEL (reference sequence). Trimming took 3 bases from V and 5 from J, leaving 4 bases between them. The CDR3 has 12 residues. For the CDR3, the DNA is TGTGCCAGCAGCCATGTTACCGGGGAGCTGTTTTTT. Translation: CASSHVTGELFF.

V is TRBV5-4 and J is TRBJ1-2; 12 bases match TRBD1. V lost 0 bases, J lost 8 bases, and 5 bases stayed unmatched. There are 15 residues in the CDR3. Germline CDR1 reads SGHNT; CDR2 reads YYREEE (reference sequence). The CDR3: CASSLVGQGARGYTF. As DNA, the CDR3 is TGTGCCAGCAGCTTGGTGGGACAGGGGGCGCGAGGCTACACCTTC.

CDR3 region: CASSLSGSQETQYF. Written as DNA, the CDR3 is TGTGCCAGCAGCTTGTCGGGAAGTCAAGAGACCCAGTACTTC. The chain combines TRBV5-6 with TRBJ2-5, with a weak D call TRBD2 (5 bases). V was cut by 1 base and J by 2 bases, with 9 bases left in between. The CDR3 is 14 amino acids. Germline CDR1 is SGHDT and CDR2 is YYEEEE.

This clone was seen a single time. The rearrangement joins TRBV14 to TRBJ1-4; no clear D. Per germline, CDR1 SGHDN and CDR2 FVKESK. Trimming pared 4 bases from V and 4 bases from J, leaving 13 bases between. This CDR3 is built from 15 residues. As DNA, the CDR3 is TGTGCCAGCAGCCCCCTAGGGCTCTTTAATGAAAAACTGTTTTTT. As protein: CASSPLGLFNEKLFF.

The chain joins TRBV1 to TRBJ2-5; the table calls TRBD2, which could not be checked here. TRBV1 constitutes a pseudogene. This CDR3 contains 14 residues. As DNA, the CDR3 is TGCACCAGCAGGCCTACTAGCGGGAGGGAGACCCAGTACTTC. Protein: CTSRPTSGRETQYF.

The chain links TRBV19 to TRBJ2-1, with no clear D. Looked up from germline, CDR1 is LNHDA and CDR2 is SQIVND (reference sequence). Trimming shortened V by 7 bases and J by 7 bases, and 11 bases separated the two germline ends. This CDR3 region has 12 residues. CDR3 sequence (DNA): TGTGCCAGTACCAATTACTTGAATGAGCAGTTCTTC. It is translated as CASTNYLNEQFF.

This chain joins TRBV5-1 and TRBJ1-5; no clear D gene. Between the trimmed V and J ends, which lost 4 bases and 0 bases, there was a span of 11 bases. There are 15 residues in the CDR3. Germline V lookup: CDR1 SGHRS, CDR2 YFSETQ. CDR3 bases: TGCGCCAGCAGCCCGGGCGCAAATAGCAATCAGCCCCAGCATTTT. This codes for CASSPGANSNQPQHF. Complete variable domain (other parts from reference TRBV5-1 and TRBJ1-5): KAGVTQTPRYLIKTRGQQVTLSCSPISGHRSVSWYQQTPGQGLQFLFEYFSETQRNKGNFPGRFSGRQFSNSRSEMNVSTLELGDSALYLCASSPGANSNQPQHFGDGTRLSIL.